One and the same sample provided the 5 T cell receptor beta chains below, sequenced in a study of liver allograft versus peripheral blood T cells. Study in general: Repertoires of T cell receptors in transplanted livers were compared with recipients' peripheral blood repertoires.

Each CDR3 protein is one row after TCRdb ran MiXCR on the reads. Of thousands of distinct CDR3 sequences detected, approximately 15% appear once; the ten largest clones hold 1.5% to 2%. Receptor source: a human patient who had a liver transplant. The T cells may come from the graft donor.

This clonotype was observed at least ten times. The chain carries TRBV5-4 and TRBJ1-1; 8 bases are shared with TRBD1. The CDR3 consists of 13 residues. The V gene end was trimmed by 3 bases and the J gene end by 5 bases; junction bases not matched to a gene: 3. Germline values: CDR1 SGHNT, CDR2 YYREEE (reference sequence). CDR3 in DNA: TGTGCCAGCAGCTCCGACAGGGGAACTGAAGCTTTCTTT. It is translated as CASSSDRGTEAFF.

The V and J genes are TRBV7-2 and TRBJ1-3; D not resolved. Trimming stripped 4 bases from V and 7 bases from J, with 8 bases between. This CDR3 is built from 12 residues. Per the germline V gene, CDR1 is SGHTA and CDR2 is FQGNSA. CDR3 sequence (DNA): TGTGCCAGCAGCTCCATTAGGAACACCATATATTTT. This codes for CASSSIRNTIYF.

In this sample, this clonotype is medium-sized. The J gene is TRBJ1-4, the V gene TRBV5-4; D gene uncertain. This CDR3 comprises 16 residues. With 0 bases removed from V and 0 bases from J, the gap between germline ends came to 9 bases. Germline V CDR1 and CDR2: SGHNT, YYREEE (reference sequence). The CDR3 nucleotides read TGTGCCAGCAGCTTGGCCGGAGCAGCAACTAATGAAAAACTGTTTTTT. This codes for CASSLAGAATNEKLFF.

Concerning this clonotype itself: This is likely an artifact of a read error, given a far larger clone one base away. The J gene is TRBJ1-2, the V gene TRBV6-5; no clear D. The length of the CDR3 is 14 residues. V was trimmed by 3 bases and J by 6 bases, leaving 14 bases between them. Germline assignment: CDR1 MNHEY and CDR2 SVGAGI. As DNA, the CDR3 is TGTGCCAGCAGTTATCCCGGACTGATCAATGGCTACACCTTC. Translation gives CASSYPGLINGYTF.

In this sample, this clonotype is medium-sized. The chain employs TRBV19 and TRBJ1-2; D is unclear. Germline CDR1 is LNHDA and CDR2 is SQIVND (reference sequence). This CDR3 comprises 15 residues. The germline V and J ends were trimmed by 1 base and 3 bases, with 12 bases remaining between them. In DNA, the CDR3 is TGTGCCAGTAGTATAGGAGTAGGTCCCGACTATGGCTACACCTTC. Protein: CASSIGVGPDYGYTF. Using reference TRBV19 and TRBJ1-2 for the parts outside the CDR3, the full variable domain is DGGITQSPKYLFRKEGQNVTLSCEQNLNHDAMYWYRQDPGQGLRLIYYSQIVNDFQKGDIAEGYSVSREKKESFPLTVTSAQKNPTAFYLCASSIGVGPDYGYTFGSGTRLTVV.